The 6 T cell receptor beta chains in this list originate from one sample, sequenced in a study of blood T cell repertoires in COVID-19 (TCRdb year 2020). Libraries were built with the immunoSEQ multiplex PCR assay. TCRdb carries this immuneACCESS record with in-frame sequences only. Its versions omit some clonotypes, under half of them owing to an unresolved V gene in the studies checked, with the rest unexplained. The sample data list about 110,000 clones, and over 75% of these were observed just once. In total, the top ten clones hold roughly 2.5% of the sample. Sample: peripheral blood. All receptors derive from a human donor in a cohort sampled during active COVID-19.

J is TRBJ1-1 and V is TRBV13; tentative D call: TRBD1 (6 bases). CDR3 size: 16 residues. V was clipped by 5 bases and J by 0 bases, with 16 bases between them. Germline V gene data show CDR1 as PRHDT and CDR2 as FYEKMQ (reference sequence). The CDR3 DNA follows: TGTGCCAGCAGCCCGCGAGGACAGTCCATGAACACTGAAGCTTTCTTT. It encodes CASSPRGQSMNTEAFF.

The chain links TRBV5-1 to TRBJ2-7; D possibly corresponds to TRBD1 (5 bases). In germline, CDR1 is SGHRS, CDR2 YFSETQ. The CDR3 is 12 residues long. Trimming removed 4 bases from V and 7 bases from J, with 12 bases in between. The CDR3 sequence is CASSPDSQEQYF. The CDR3 nucleotides are TGCGCCAGCAGCCCCGACAGTCAAGAGCAGTACTTC.

The CDR3 nucleotides read TGTGCCACATCGACTAGCGGGAGGTCGGGGGAGCAGTTCTTC. This codes for CATSTSGRSGEQFF. This chain joins TRBV24-1 and TRBJ2-1; 13 bases align to TRBD2. The V gene end was trimmed by 10 bases and the J gene end by 10 bases; junction bases not matched to a gene: 9. CDR1 is KGHDR, CDR2 SFDVKD, per germline. This CDR3 spans 14 amino acids.

In its sample, this clone was seen once. The chain couples TRBV30 to TRBJ2-4; no reliable D call. Trimming left V 5 bases short and J 9 bases short, with 17 bases between. The CDR3 runs 13 residues. The germline V gene encodes CDR1 GTSNPN and CDR2 SVGIG (reference sequence). The CDR3 spells CAWDLNPAGIQYF. In DNA form, the CDR3 reads TGTGCCTGGGATCTCAACCCAGCAGGCATTCAGTACTTC. Full variable domain (outside the CDR3, taken from reference TRBV30 and TRBJ2-4): SQTIHQWPATLVQPVGSPLSLECTVEGTSNPNLYWYRQAAGRGLQLLFYSVGIGQISSEVPQNLSASRPQDRQFILSSKKLLLSDSGFYLCAWDLNPAGIQYFGAGTRLSVL.

CDR3 bases: TGTGCCATCAGTGCTCCGGGACAGGGAGTTGACGAGCAGTACTTC. Protein product: CAISAPGQGVDEQYF. The chain uses TRBV10-3 and TRBJ2-7; TRBD1 matches at 9 bases. Germline V gene sequence: CDR1 ENHRY, CDR2 SYGVKD. The CDR3 totals 15 residues. Trimming took 4 bases from V and 5 from J; bases not matched to a gene: 9.

The V gene is TRBV24-1, the J gene TRBJ2-3; tentatively, D is TRBD1 (5 bases). This CDR3 region has 15 residues. Germline V gene lookup returns CDR1 KGHDR and CDR2 SFDVKD. V lost 4 bases to trimming and J lost 6 bases, with 16 bases between them. The CDR3 spells CATSDQMTALDTQYF. The CDR3 DNA reads TGTGCCACCAGTGACCAAATGACAGCTTTGGATACGCAGTATTTT.